The source of this TCR beta chain is a study of CXCR4 blockade with PD-1 therapy in pancreatic cancer. This clone was seen only a few times. Its antigen remains unidentified. Generated by immunoSEQ multiplex PCR, the TCRdb table keeps only in-frame clones and is missing some. The table shows fewer than 6,500 clones, with around 50% occurring only once. The CDR3 has 15 residues. CDR1 SNHLY and CDR2 FYNNEI come from the germline V gene. Trimming removed 7 bases from V and 2 bases from J; junction bases left unmatched: 9. Regarding the study as a whole: More frequent amino acid clones had more nucleotide rearrangements, suggesting convergent selection. Intratumoral clonality (mean roughly 0.14) exceeded healthy blood (approximately 0.05) but did not track survival.

The chain joins TRBV2 to TRBJ2-7; 9 bases match TRBD2. This TCR was recovered from a human donor with pancreatic ductal adenocarcinoma. What was sequenced was tumor tissue. The CDR3 reads CASNDASGITYEQYF. The CDR3 bases are TGTGCCAGCAATGATGCTAGCGGGATAACCTACGAGCAGTACTTC. Full variable domain (remainder filled in from reference TRBV2 and TRBJ2-7): EPEVTQTPSHQVTQMGQEVILRCVPISNHLYFYWYRQILGQKVEFLVSFYNNEISEKSEIFDDQFSVERPDGSNFTLKIRSTKLEDSAMYFCASNDASGITYEQYFGPGTRLTVT.